The 24 T cell receptor beta chains below come from one sample, sequenced in a study of blood T cell repertoires in COVID-19. Some clones are missing from TCRdb's copy, which holds only in-frame ones; the method was immunoSEQ multiplex PCR. This sample yields fewer than 200,000 clones, of which around four fifths are seen a single time; around 8% belongs to the top ten. The sequenced material came from peripheral blood. These receptors were obtained from a woman in her 70s with COVID-19, enrolled during active disease.

The chain links TRBV18 to TRBJ2-7, with a weak D call TRBD1 (6 bases). Between the trimmed V and J ends, which lost 5 bases and 6 bases, there was a span of 14 bases. Germline CDR1 is KGHSH and CDR2 is LQKENI. The CDR3 is 13 amino acids. The CDR3 nucleotides read TGTGCCAGCTCAGCACAGGGAGCCAGCGAGCAGTACTTC. Its translation: CASSAQGASEQYF.

The chain combines TRBV5-4 with TRBJ2-2; the D is unclear. Trimming left V 2 bases short and J 5 bases short, with 7 bases between. The CDR3 sequence is 13 residues long. Germline assignment: CDR1 SGHNT and CDR2 YYREEE (reference sequence). For the CDR3, the DNA is TGTGCCAGCAGCTTCGAGAGGACCGGGGAGCTGTTTTTT. Protein: CASSFERTGELFF.

This rearrangement joins TRBV30 to TRBJ1-2; TRBD1 aligns across 9 bases. The CDR3 spans 13 residues. The trim removed 1 base at V and 6 bases at J, leaving 3 bases unmatched. CDR1 is GTSNPN, CDR2 SVGIG, per germline (reference sequence). CDR3 protein: CAWSATGGNGYTF. CDR3 DNA: TGTGCCTGGAGTGCGACAGGGGGGAATGGCTACACCTTC.

This clone was observed a few times. The chain has TRBV5-5 and TRBJ1-1; TRBD1 aligns across 8 bases. The germline CDR1 and CDR2 sequences are SGHKS and YYEKEE (reference sequence). The CDR3 is 14 amino acids. Unmatched junction bases numbered 3, after V lost 2 bases and J lost 3 bases. The DNA of the CDR3 is TGTGCCAGCAGCTTACGACAGGGGCACACTGAAGCTTTCTTT. Encoded protein: CASSLRQGHTEAFF.

The CDR3 nucleotides are TGTGCCAGCAGTTACTCGCACAGGGACTACGAGCAGTACTTC. It encodes CASSYSHRDYEQYF. This chain links TRBV6-5 with TRBJ2-7; possibly TRBD1 for D (6 bases). This CDR3 spans 14 amino acids. Germline V gene lookup returns CDR1 MNHEY and CDR2 SVGAGI. With 0 bases removed from V and 3 bases from J, the gap between germline ends came to 9 bases.

The V call is TRBV24-1, the J call TRBJ2-6; unclear D gene. In germline, CDR1 is KGHDR, CDR2 SFDVKD. The V end lost 7 bases, the J end lost 2 bases, and 14 bases lay between the germline ends. CDR3 length equals 16 residues. The CDR3 sequence: CATSPPPYTGANVLTF. The CDR3 DNA reads as TGTGCCACCAGCCCCCCGCCATACACTGGGGCCAACGTCCTGACTTTC.

The chain joins TRBV6-5 to TRBJ2-7; D uncertain. The V end was cut by 2 bases, the J end by 5 bases, with 4 bases between. CDR3 length: 11 amino acids. Looked up from germline, CDR1 is MNHEY and CDR2 is SVGAGI. The CDR3 here is CASSYRDEQYF. The CDR3 DNA reads TGTGCCAGCAGTTACCGGGACGAGCAGTACTTC.

V usage is TRBV3-1 (or the pseudogene TRBV3-2) and J usage is TRBJ1-1, with D possibly TRBD1 on 6 matching bases. V was trimmed by 1 base and J by 1 base, leaving 16 bases between them. CDR1 and CDR2 (germline): LGHDT, YNNKEL (reference sequence). The CDR3 totals 17 residues. The CDR3 sequence is CASSQAGTNSRNTEAFF. CDR3 bases: TGTGCCAGCAGCCAAGCGGGGACAAACTCCCGGAACACTGAAGCTTTCTTT.

The chain has TRBV28 and TRBJ1-2; TRBD1 might be the D (5 bases). The CDR3 covers 16 residues. Per the germline V gene, CDR1 is MDHEN and CDR2 is SYDVKM. V was trimmed by 4 bases and J by 4 bases, leaving 19 bases between them. CDR3 sequence (DNA): TGTGCCAGCAGTTCATCGAGGGCCTCGGGGGGCTATGGCTACACCTTC. Protein sequence: CASSSSRASGGYGYTF.

The gene calls are TRBV24-1 and TRBJ2-3, with 9 positions matching TRBD2. The CDR3 totals 16 residues. From germline, CDR1 is KGHDR and CDR2 SFDVKD. V lost 5 bases to trimming and J lost 1 base; unmatched junction nucleotides: 6. The CDR3 DNA follows: TGTGCCACCAGTGGTCCACAGCGGGAGGGCACAGATACGCAGTATTTT. It translates to CATSGPQREGTDTQYF.

The CDR3 loop is CSLTGDPGNYGYTF. CDR3 bases: TGCAGTCTGACAGGGGACCCGGGGAACTATGGCTACACCTTC. V gene TRBV29-1 combines with J gene TRBJ1-2; TRBD1 matches at 8 bases. The CDR3 is made up of 14 amino acids. Germline V gene sequence: CDR1 SQVTM, CDR2 ANQGSEA.

The V call is TRBV12-3 or TRBV12-4, the J call TRBJ2-1; D not certain. The CDR3 consists of 13 residues. The V gene lost 1 base and the J gene lost 9 bases, with 10 bases spanning the gap. CDR3 in amino acids: CASSLGAAREQFF. The CDR3 DNA reads TGTGCCAGCAGTTTAGGGGCAGCCCGTGAGCAGTTCTTC.

The chain couples TRBV7-2 to TRBJ2-7, with TRBD1 as a possible D gene (5 bases). The CDR3 contains 11 residues. Germline V CDR1 and CDR2: SGHTA, FQGNSA. The V end lost 4 bases, the J end lost 7 bases, and 8 bases lay between the germline ends. The CDR3 coding sequence is TGTGCCAGCAGCTCCAGGGCGGAGCAGTACTTC. Amino acids: CASSSRAEQYF.

The gene calls are TRBV16 and TRBJ2-7; D is uncertain. With 4 bases removed from V and 6 bases from J, the gap between germline ends came to 10 bases. The CDR3 runs to 12 residues. The germline CDR1 and CDR2 sequences are KGHSY and FQNENV. In nucleotides, the CDR3 is TGTGCCAGCAGCCTCACGAGCCTCGAGCAGTACTTC. Protein sequence: CASSLTSLEQYF.

The chain uses TRBV3-1 (or the pseudogene TRBV3-2) and TRBJ2-5, with TRBD2 matching 9 bases. With 8 bases clipped from V and 0 bases from J, the junction kept 7 bases outside the gene matches. CDR1 and CDR2 from the germline V gene are LGHDT and YNNKEL (reference sequence). The CDR3 runs to 15 residues. The CDR3 loop is CASGRGRAYQETQYF. The CDR3, as DNA: TGTGCCAGCGGGCGCGGGAGGGCCTACCAAGAGACCCAGTACTTC.

The chain is built from TRBV7-2 and TRBJ2-4; tentative D call: TRBD1 (6 bases). Trimming left V 1 base short and J 8 bases short, with 15 bases between. In germline, CDR1 is SGHTA, CDR2 FQGNSA. The CDR3 totals 15 residues. The CDR3 region has the DNA TGTGCCAGCAGCTTAGGTGCGACAGGACGAGACATTCAGTACTTC. Its protein product is CASSLGATGRDIQYF.

The V call is TRBV2, the J call TRBJ2-7; TRBD1 matches 9 bases. The CDR3 has 14 residues. Germline CDR1 reads SNHLY; CDR2 reads FYNNEI. Trimming removed 6 bases from V and 6 bases from J; junction bases left unmatched: 9. The DNA of the CDR3 is TGTGCCAGCAGGCCCCCGGGACAGGGTATCGAGCAGTACTTC. Translating gives CASRPPGQGIEQYF.

The chain joins TRBV6-8 to TRBJ2-7; D gene unclear. Germline assignment: CDR1 MNHGY and CDR2 SAAAGT. V was cut by 2 bases and J by 5 bases, with 10 bases left in between. The length of the CDR3 is 13 residues. The CDR3 here is CASSYDASDEQYF. The CDR3 nucleotides are TGTGCCAGCAGTTACGATGCATCAGACGAGCAGTACTTC.

The chain carries TRBV7-2 and TRBJ1-2; 7 bases are shared with TRBD1. Germline values: CDR1 SGHTA, CDR2 FQGNSA. This CDR3 region has 13 residues. Trimming took 5 bases from V and 4 from J; bases not matched to a gene: 4. Here the CDR3 DNA reads TGTGCCAGCAGCGACAGGGCGATCTATGGCTACACCTTC. The encoded protein is CASSDRAIYGYTF.

The V gene is TRBV3-1 (or the pseudogene TRBV3-2), the J gene TRBJ2-7; D ambiguous. This CDR3 region has 12 residues. Trimming removed 1 base from V and 2 bases from J, with 3 bases in between. CDR1 LGHDT and CDR2 YNNKEL come from the germline V gene (reference sequence). The CDR3 is CASSQAAYEQYF. CDR3 nucleotides: TGTGCCAGCAGCCAAGCTGCCTACGAGCAGTACTTC.

This rearrangement joins TRBV6-5 to TRBJ2-7, with D maybe TRBD2 (5 bases). The V gene's germline CDR1 is MNHEY and CDR2 SVGAGI. Trimming took off 4 bases at V and 4 bases at J, with 14 bases between the two ends. The CDR3 has 14 amino acids. The CDR3 loop is CASSSGIGAYEQYF. CDR3 sequence (DNA): TGTGCCAGCAGTTCGGGGATCGGCGCTTACGAGCAGTACTTC.

This clone was seen at least ten times. The chain carries TRBV7-3 and TRBJ2-5, with 10 bases that match TRBD2. After removal of 2 bases from V and 3 bases from J, the junction contained 9 bases not matched to a gene. Germline CDR1 SGHTA, CDR2 FQGTGA. The CDR3 length is 17 residues. The CDR3 protein is CASSLSRLAGYKETQYF. DNA for the CDR3: TGTGCCAGCAGCTTATCCAGACTAGCGGGTTACAAAGAGACCCAGTACTTC.

The chain recombines TRBV30 with TRBJ2-7, with 7 positions matching TRBD2. Losses at the gene ends were 1 base for V and 4 bases for J; bases not matched to a gene: 7. Germline values: CDR1 GTSNPN, CDR2 SVGIG (reference sequence). The CDR3 length is 14 residues. Here the CDR3 reads CAWSGSAGRYEQYF. DNA of the CDR3: TGTGCCTGGAGTGGCTCAGCGGGAAGGTACGAGCAGTACTTC.

The CDR3 nucleotides are TGTGCCAGTATGAGTCCCGGGGGAAGGACTGAAGCTTTCTTT. As protein: CASMSPGGRTEAFF. The chain is built from TRBV19 and TRBJ1-1; weak D call: TRBD1 (5 bases). V lost 7 bases to trimming and J lost 5 bases, with 17 bases between them. The CDR3 totals 14 residues. Germline lookup yields CDR1 LNHDA and CDR2 SQIVND (reference sequence).